The 22 T cell receptor beta chains below come from one sample, sequenced in a study of regulatory T cells in long-lasting Graves disease. Time point in this sample: newly diagnosed GD, antithyroid drugs for less than 3 months. Making the TCR library involved RNA that had been extracted from PBMCs. For TCR beta, libraries came from iRepertoire HTBI primers and Arm-PCR of CDR3 regions. TCRdb itself ran the multiplex PCR reads through MiXCR, one entry per CDR3 protein. Here the sample spans roughly 430,000 distinct CDR3 sequences, about a sixth being singletons. These same records also appear under a second study, on T cells in Graves' hyperthyroidism and ophthalmopathy.

This specimen consisted of peripheral blood mononuclear cells (PBMCs), obtained at new diagnosis, from a patient treated with antithyroid drugs. The receptors here all came from a woman in her twenties or thirties with Graves disease.

This clonotype was counted only a few times. The J gene is TRBJ1-2, the V gene TRBV6-2 or TRBV6-3; D is perhaps TRBD1 (5 bases). This CDR3 has 16 amino acids. Trimming stripped 0 bases from V and 4 bases from J, with 15 bases between. Germline loops: CDR1 MNHEY, CDR2 SVGEGT. The chain's CDR3 is CASSYSKRQRLYGYTF. The CDR3 region has the DNA TGTGCCAGCAGTTACTCGAAGCGACAGCGACTCTATGGCTACACCTTC.

There are many counts of this clonotype. This may come from a read error, since a much larger clone is one base off. This chain uses TRBV11-2 with TRBJ2-3, with D possibly matching TRBD2 (5 bases). Judging by the DNA end, TRBJ2-5 fits better; the J call may be wrong. The CDR3 runs 13 residues. Germline V lookup: CDR1 SGHAT, CDR2 FQNNGV. In DNA form, the CDR3 reads TGTGCCAGCGGCTTAGGACTCCGGGAGACCCAGTACTTC. It yields the protein CASGLGLRETQYF.

This clonotype was seen ten or more times. The chain recombines TRBV20-1 with TRBJ2-1, with D perhaps matching TRBD2 (6 bases). Germline CDR1 and CDR2: DFQATT and SNEGSKA (reference sequence). Trimming stripped 0 bases from V and 7 bases from J, with 16 bases between. The CDR3 runs to 15 residues. CDR3 sequence reads: CSARDFAGGGNEQFF. CDR3 coding DNA: TGCAGTGCTAGAGATTTTGCGGGTGGGGGGAATGAGCAGTTCTTC.

This clonotype was detected ten times or more. The chain couples TRBV27 to TRBJ2-5, with TRBD2 identical over 11 bases. Trimming took 3 bases from V and 5 from J; bases not matched to a gene: 5. This CDR3 has 15 residues. Per germline, CDR1 MNHEY and CDR2 SMNVEV (reference sequence). The CDR3 spells CASSFSGRATETQYF. The CDR3, as DNA: TGTGCCAGCAGTTTTAGCGGGAGGGCCACGGAGACCCAGTACTTC.

This clonotype has a single count. The genes are TRBV12-3 or TRBV12-4 and TRBJ2-1, with TRBD2 identical over 12 bases. V shed 6 bases, J shed 7 bases, and the junction held 10 bases outside the gene matches. The CDR3 extends over 16 amino acids. CDR3 amino acids: CASSSNLAGGPNEQFF. The CDR3 coding sequence is TGTGCCAGCAGCTCAAATCTAGCGGGAGGGCCGAATGAGCAGTTCTTC.

The chain uses TRBV5-1 and TRBJ2-7, with 9 bases lining up with TRBD2. Looked up from germline, CDR1 is SGHRS and CDR2 is YFSETQ. CDR3 size: 15 residues. The V segment lost 4 bases and the J segment 1 base; nucleotides outside the gene matches: 6. The CDR3 DNA is TGCGCCAGCAGCACATTTAGCGGGAGATCCTACGAGCAGTACTTC. As protein: CASSTFSGRSYEQYF. Using reference TRBV5-1 and TRBJ2-7 for the parts outside the CDR3, the full variable domain is KAGVTQTPRYLIKTRGQQVTLSCSPISGHRSVSWYQQTPGQGLQFLFEYFSETQRNKGNFPGRFSGRQFSNSRSEMNVSTLELGDSALYLCASSTFSGRSYEQYFGPGTRLTVT.

Ten or more counts support this clonotype. The chain is built from TRBV14 and TRBJ1-2, with a tentative D call TRBD1 (5 bases). Germline CDR1 is SGHDN and CDR2 is FVKESK. The CDR3 sequence is 12 residues long. V lost 4 bases, J lost 7 bases, and 10 bases lay in between. The CDR3 DNA follows: TGTGCCAGCAGCCTCAGGGAAGGTGGCTACACCTTC. As protein: CASSLREGGYTF.

About this clonotype itself: A junction end diverges from the germline sequence, so it may reflect a read error. V gene TRBV2 combines with J gene TRBJ1-4, with D uncertain. Germline lookup yields CDR1 SNHLY and CDR2 FYNNEI. The CDR3 contains 16 residues. DNA for the CDR3: TGTGCCAGCAGTGAAGACGGAGCTGCAACTAATGAAAAACTGGTTTTT. Translating gives CASSEDGAATNEKLVF. The whole variable domain, remainder taken from reference TRBV2 and TRBJ1-4, is EPEVTQTPSHQVTQMGQEVILRCVPISNHLYFYWYRQILGQKVEFLVSFYNNEISEKSEIFDDQFSVERPDGSNFTLKIRSTKLEDSAMYFCASSEDGAATNEKLVFGSGTQLSVL.

This clonotype was observed many times. The chain links TRBV20-1 to TRBJ2-3, with unresolved D. The V gene's germline CDR1 is DFQATT and CDR2 SNEGSKA (reference sequence). The CDR3 covers 13 residues. V dropped 4 bases and J dropped 2 bases, with 10 bases sitting between them. The CDR3 loop reads CSAILAATDTQYF. Here the CDR3 DNA reads TGCAGTGCTATTCTGGCGGCCACAGATACGCAGTATTTT.

The sample holds many counts of this clonotype. The V call is TRBV4-2, the J call TRBJ2-2, with TRBD1 matching 7 bases. V shed 1 base and J 3 bases; nucleotides not matched to a gene: 8. Germline loops: CDR1 LGHNA, CDR2 YNFKEQ. This CDR3 region has 17 residues. The CDR3 nucleotides are TGTGCCAGCAGCCAAGCGAAGGGGGCGCGGGACACCGGGGAGCTGTTTTTT. Translated, it gives CASSQAKGARDTGELFF.

This clonotype showed up many times. The rearrangement links TRBV11-1 to TRBJ1-2; no firm D call. The CDR3 runs to 18 residues. Trimming cost V 0 bases and J 0 bases, with 17 bases left between them. CDR1 and CDR2 from the germline V gene are SGHAT and FQDESV (reference sequence). In DNA form, the CDR3 reads TGTGCCAGCAGCTTAGCTCGCCGTTTCTCCCTCGCTAACTATGGCTACACCTTC. Its protein product is CASSLARRFSLANYGYTF.

This clonotype appeared many times. The chain is built from TRBV7-9 and TRBJ2-5; 8 bases agree with TRBD2. The V segment lost 1 base and the J segment 0 bases; nucleotides outside the gene matches: 10. The germline gives CDR1 SEHNR, CDR2 FQNEAQ (reference sequence). The CDR3 runs to 18 residues. CDR3 sequence: CASSLEHPLAAYQETQYF. In DNA form, the CDR3 reads TGTGCCAGCAGCTTAGAACATCCACTAGCGGCGTACCAAGAGACCCAGTACTTC.

This rearrangement joins TRBV2 to TRBJ2-3; 14 bases fit TRBD2. V was clipped by 10 bases and J by 4 bases; unmatched bases: 4. Germline CDR1 and CDR2: SNHLY and FYNNEI. CDR3 length: 14 amino acids. The CDR3 loop is CAIPGLAGADTQYF. Here the CDR3 DNA reads TGTGCCATACCGGGACTAGCGGGAGCAGATACGCAGTATTTT.

At least ten counts were recorded for this clonotype. The chain has TRBV7-8 and TRBJ1-5; 7 nucleotides match TRBD1. V lost 1 base, J lost 4 bases, and 1 base stayed unmatched. The CDR3 is made up of 14 amino acids. Germline CDR1 SGHVS, CDR2 FQNEAQ. CDR3 amino acids: CASSLGDRNQPQHF. The CDR3 DNA reads TGTGCCAGCAGCTTAGGGGACAGAAATCAGCCCCAGCATTTT.

This chain links TRBV6-5 with TRBJ2-7; 8 nucleotides line up with TRBD2. J gave up 4 bases and V 4 bases, and 6 bases lay outside the gene matches. Germline assignment: CDR1 MNHEY and CDR2 SVGAGI. CDR3 length equals 14 residues. CDR3 coding DNA: TGTGCCAGCAGTTCACTAGCGGCGACGTACGAGCAGTACTTC. It specifies CASSSLAATYEQYF.

The chain has TRBV14 and TRBJ2-1, with 11 positions matching TRBD1. V shed 2 bases, J shed 6 bases, and the junction held 6 bases outside the gene matches. Per the germline V gene, CDR1 is SGHDN and CDR2 is FVKESK. The CDR3 has 16 amino acids. The DNA for the CDR3 is TGTGCCAGCAGCCAATTCGGGACAGGGGGAGGCAATGAGCAGTTCTTC. Its protein is CASSQFGTGGGNEQFF.

In its sample, this clonotype was seen many times. This chain connects TRBV30 to TRBJ1-3; no definite D call. V lost 2 bases to trimming and J lost 8 bases, with 10 bases between them. CDR3 length: 12 residues. Germline lookup yields CDR1 GTSNPN and CDR2 SVGIG (reference sequence). The CDR3 DNA is TGTGCCTGGAGTTCAGACTCTTACACCATATATTTT. This codes for CAWSSDSYTIYF.

This clonotype is medium-sized. The V call is TRBV11-2, the J call TRBJ2-7; 9 bases match TRBD2. Trimming took 5 bases from V and 2 from J; bases not matched to a gene: 7. The CDR3 consists of 15 residues. The germline gives CDR1 SGHAT, CDR2 FQNNGV. CDR3: CASSPSSGVTYEQYF. CDR3 DNA sequence: TGTGCCAGCAGCCCCTCTAGCGGGGTAACCTACGAGCAGTACTTC.

This clonotype was picked up many times. The chain uses TRBV6-1 and TRBJ2-1; 8 bases match TRBD1. This CDR3 is built from 14 residues. J lost 13 bases, V lost 1 base, and 9 bases had no gene match. CDR1 MNHNS and CDR2 SASEGT come from the germline V gene. The CDR3 spells CASSEVVTGVDQFF. DNA of the CDR3: TGTGCCAGCAGTGAAGTAGTGACAGGGGTAGACCAGTTCTTC.

Regarding this clonotype: This may arise from a read error, as a much more abundant clone is one base away. This rearrangement joins TRBV7-2 to TRBJ2-7, with 7 nucleotides matching TRBD1. The CDR3 is 14 residues long. V dropped 0 bases and J dropped 9; count of bases not matched to a gene: 8. Germline lookup yields CDR1 SGHTA and CDR2 FQGNSA. CDR3 protein: CASSLAWGQIVQYF. The CDR3, as DNA: TGTGCCAGCAGCTTAGCGTGGGGACAGATCGTGCAGTACTTC.

Ten or more counts support this clonotype. The rearrangement uses TRBV4-3 and TRBJ2-1, with 9 bases aligning to TRBD2. The CDR3 covers 16 residues. After removal of 0 bases from V and 5 bases from J, the junction contained 5 bases not matched to a gene. CDR1 is LGHNA and CDR2 is YSLEER in the germline V gene. The CDR3 DNA reads TGCGCCAGCAGCCAAGATCGCGGGAGGGGTAACAATGAGCAGTTCTTC. Translated: CASSQDRGRGNNEQFF.

The rearrangement uses TRBV19 and TRBJ2-5, with a possible D match to TRBD2 (6 bases). Trimming pared 7 bases from V and 1 base from J, leaving 19 bases between. The CDR3 contains 16 residues. CDR1 is LNHDA and CDR2 is SQIVND in the germline V gene (reference sequence). The CDR3 nucleotides are TGTGCCAGTAAACGGTCTGCCGGGAGTCTCCAAGAGACCCAGTACTTC. It yields the protein CASKRSAGSLQETQYF.